This T cell receptor (beta chain) was sequenced in a study of T cells in Graves' hyperthyroidism and ophthalmopathy. On the study more broadly: Peripheral blood sampling occurred at initial diagnosis, before any treatment.

In this sample, this clonotype turned up many times. Germline trimming cut 6 bases from V and 9 bases from J; bases unmatched to any gene: 18. This CDR3 is 16 amino acids long. Per germline, CDR1 SNHLY and CDR2 FYNNEI. Patients were excluded for uncontrolled infection, other autoimmune disease, pregnancy or lactation. RNA transcripts served as the template for amplifying TCR beta CDR3 regions. The HTBI primer set drove a first-round RT-PCR of the TCR CDR3. In TCRdb, the multiplex PCR reads were re-called with MiXCR into one record per CDR3 protein. There are nearly 600,000 distinct CDR3 sequences in the sample; about 15% occur only once, and more than 5% lies in the top ten.

Sequencing was done on a sample of blood. This chain connects TRBV2 to TRBJ2-5; 8 nucleotides line up with TRBD1. The TCR was taken from a woman aged 25-40 years with Graves' hyperthyroidism that later progressed to Graves' ophthalmopathy. This CDR3 reads CASRASQSGGAPPQYF. CDR3 DNA: TGTGCCAGCAGGGCTTCTCAATCAGGGGGCGCCCCGCCCCAGTACTTC.